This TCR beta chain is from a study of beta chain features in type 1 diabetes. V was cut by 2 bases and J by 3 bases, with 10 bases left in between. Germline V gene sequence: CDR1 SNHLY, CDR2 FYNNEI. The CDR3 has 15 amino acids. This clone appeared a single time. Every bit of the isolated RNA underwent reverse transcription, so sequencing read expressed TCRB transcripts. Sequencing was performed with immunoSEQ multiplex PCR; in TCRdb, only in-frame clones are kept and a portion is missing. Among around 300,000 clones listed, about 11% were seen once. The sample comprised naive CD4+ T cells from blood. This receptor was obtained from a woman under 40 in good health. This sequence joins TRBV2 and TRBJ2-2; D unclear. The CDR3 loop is CASSESRGHTGELFF. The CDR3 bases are TGTGCCAGCAGTGAATCGCGCGGCCACACCGGGGAGCTGTTTTTT.